This T cell receptor (beta chain) was observed in a study of T cells in Graves' hyperthyroidism and ophthalmopathy. The CDR3 has 17 residues. In germline, CDR1 is SGHTA, CDR2 FQGNSA. V was clipped by 6 bases and J by 2 bases; unmatched bases: 14. TCR beta CDR3 sequences were amplified from RNA transcripts. The study used the HTBI primer set for a first-round RT-PCR of the TCR CDR3. TCRdb redid the calling of the multiplex PCR reads with MiXCR, one entry per CDR3 protein. The sample shows around 580,000 distinct CDR3 sequences, 46% of them seen only once. There are a few counts of this clonotype. What was sequenced was peripheral blood or thyroid tissue (not recorded which). The sequence was obtained from a young woman with Graves' hyperthyroidism. This chain uses TRBV7-2 with TRBJ2-5; 8 bases match TRBD2. The CDR3 nucleotides are TGTGCCAGCAGGGAGTCTTTGGCGGGAGGACTTCAAGAGACCCAGTACTTC. Amino acid sequence: CASRESLAGGLQETQYF.